These T cell receptor beta chains were read from a single sample in a study of blood T cell repertoires in COVID-19. Here immunoSEQ multiplex PCR was the method, and the copy in TCRdb shows in-frame clones only, minus some. The table lists around 190,000 clones, 85% to 90% of them singletons, with around 1.6% in the top ten. The sequencing input was peripheral blood. These TCRs come from a man younger than 30 with active or convalescent COVID-19. CDR3s include the opening cysteine and the closing phenylalanine or tryptophan. Fields, in order: J gene, D gene, clone size, V gene, CDR3 protein, CDR3 DNA. D genes are given only for firm matches. Clone size is not always given. Where it is, it says once, few, many or a class for expanded clones.

>TRBJ1-1|TRBD1|once|TRBV18
CASSRGQGALNTEAFF
TGTGCCAGCTCCCGCGGACAGGGGGCCTTGAACACTGAAGCTTTCTTT
>TRBJ2-3|NA|few|TRBV10-3
CAISESLAQDTQYF
TGTGCCATCAGTGAGTCCCTAGCCCAAGATACGCAGTATTTT
>TRBJ1-1|NA|once|TRBV16
CASSLRQSDDTEAFF
TGTGCCAGCAGCCTTAGACAGTCTGACGACACTGAAGCTTTCTTT
>TRBJ1-5|NA|few|TRBV19
CASSITGFNQPQHF
TGTGCCAGTAGTATCACAGGGTTCAATCAGCCCCAGCATTTT
>TRBJ2-7|TRBD1|NA|TRBV25-1
CASSNTGGHSYEQYF
TGTGCCAGCAGTAACACAGGGGGCCACTCCTACGAGCAGTACTTC
>TRBJ1-3|NA|NA|TRBV4-1
CASSQDLSSGNTIYF
TGCGCCAGCAGCCAAGATCTTAGCTCTGGAAACACCATATATTTT
>TRBJ2-3|NA|NA|TRBV7-9
CASSPRGGAQVGTDTQYF
TGTGCCAGCAGTCCCCGAGGAGGCGCTCAGGTGGGCACAGATACGCAGTATTTT
>TRBJ1-1|NA|NA|TRBV30
CAWSTGHLNTEAFF
TGTGCCTGGAGTACGGGACACCTGAACACTGAAGCTTTCTTT
>TRBJ2-2|NA|NA|TRBV14
CASSPLGSAFRTGELFF
TGTGCCAGCAGCCCTTTAGGCAGCGCCTTTAGGACCGGGGAGCTGTTTTTT
>TRBJ2-2|NA|NA|TRBV18
CASSPTRSNTGELFF
TGTGCCAGCTCACCGACTAGATCGAACACCGGGGAGCTGTTTTTT
>TRBJ1-1|NA|NA|TRBV5-8
CASSQGTEAFF
TGTGCCAGCAGCCAGGGTACTGAAGCTTTCTTT
>TRBJ2-7|NA|NA|TRBV11-2
CASSPSGKPYEQYF
TGTGCCAGCAGCCCAAGCGGAAAGCCCTACGAGCAGTACTTC
>TRBJ2-2|TRBD2|few|TRBV7-6
CASSLGLAGNTGELFF
TGTGCCAGCAGCTTAGGGCTAGCGGGGAACACCGGGGAGCTGTTTTTT
>TRBJ2-5|NA|NA|TRBV7-6
CASSLNGGGLSETQYF
TGTGCCAGCAGCTTGAATGGGGGGGGCCTATCAGAGACCCAGTACTTC
>TRBJ2-5|NA|NA|TRBV6-1
CASSEGGGLLETQYF
TGTGCCAGCAGTGAAGGAGGGGGTCTCTTAGAGACCCAGTACTTC
>TRBJ1-1|NA|NA|TRBV5-6
CASSLARWAGENTEAFF
TGTGCCAGCAGCTTGGCCCGGTGGGCAGGGGAGAACACTGAAGCTTTCTTT
>TRBJ2-1|NA|NA|TRBV5-1
CASRYERQNEQFF
TGCGCCAGCAGGTACGAGCGCCAGAATGAGCAGTTCTTC
>TRBJ2-2|TRBD2|NA|TRBV7-6
CASSLAIPGGTNTGELFF
TGTGCCAGCAGCTTAGCGATCCCGGGAGGAACGAACACCGGGGAGCTGTTTTTT
>TRBJ2-3|TRBD2|NA|TRBV7-9
CASRPAGGQGGTDTQYF
TGTGCCAGCAGGCCTGCGGGGGGCCAGGGTGGTACAGATACGCAGTATTTT
>TRBJ1-1|NA|NA|TRBV30
CAWMWGENTEAFF
TGTGCCTGGATGTGGGGGGAGAACACTGAAGCTTTCTTT
>TRBJ1-2|TRBD1|NA|TRBV11-2
CASGNTGGYGYTF
TGTGCCAGCGGCAACACAGGGGGATATGGCTACACCTTC
>TRBJ2-7|TRBD1|NA|TRBV13
CASSSRDRISYEQYF
TGTGCCAGCAGCTCCCGGGACAGGATATCCTACGAGCAGTACTTC
>TRBJ1-5|NA|NA|TRBV3-1/TRBV3-2
CASSQMANQPQHF
TGTGCCAGCAGCCAAATGGCTAATCAGCCCCAGCATTTT
>TRBJ1-4|TRBD1|few|TRBV19
CASKDRGLTNEKLFF
TGTGCCAGCAAAGACAGGGGGCTAACTAATGAAAAACTGTTTTTT
>TRBJ2-3|NA|NA|TRBV6-5
CASSYDYTDTQYF
TGTGCCAGCAGTTACGACTACACAGATACGCAGTATTTT
>TRBJ1-4|TRBD1|once|TRBV19
CASSPQTGRSEKLFF
TGTGCCAGTAGTCCCCAGACAGGGAGGAGCGAAAAACTGTTTTTT
>TRBJ2-3|NA|NA|TRBV7-3
CASSSGQIDTQYF
TGTGCCAGCAGCTCCGGACAGATCGATACGCAGTATTTT
>TRBJ2-1|NA|NA|TRBV30
CAWERDSYNEQFF
TGTGCCTGGGAGCGAGACTCCTACAATGAGCAGTTCTTC
>TRBJ1-1|NA|NA|TRBV19
CASSIFGQKAEAFF
TGTGCCAGTAGTATATTTGGGCAGAAGGCCGAAGCTTTCTTT
>TRBJ2-2|NA|NA|TRBV11-2
CASSRGAQGDTGELFF
TGTGCCAGCAGCCGCGGGGCCCAGGGGGACACCGGGGAGCTGTTTTTT
>TRBJ1-6|TRBD1|NA|TRBV28
CASSLPPQGYNSPLHF
TGTGCCAGCAGTTTGCCCCCACAGGGGTACAATTCACCCCTCCACTTT
>TRBJ1-4|TRBD1|NA|TRBV4-1
CASRTGVATNEKLFF
TGCGCCAGCCGGACAGGGGTTGCAACTAATGAAAAACTGTTTTTT
>TRBJ1-6|NA|once|TRBV28
CASSFRGHRNSPLHF
TGTGCCAGCAGTTTTCGGGGACATAGGAATTCACCCCTCCACTTT
>TRBJ2-2|TRBD1|NA|TRBV23-1
CASSDRDRGSTGELFF
TGCGCCAGCAGCGACCGGGACAGGGGTTCCACCGGGGAGCTGTTTTTT
>TRBJ1-1|NA|once|TRBV10-2
CASRDTANFEAFF
TGCGCCAGCAGGGACACGGCCAATTTCGAAGCTTTCTTT
>TRBJ2-1|NA|NA|TRBV9
CASSPRLGSEGNEQFF
TGTGCCAGCAGCCCAAGACTGGGTAGCGAGGGCAATGAGCAGTTCTTC
>TRBJ2-7|NA|once|TRBV7-2
CASSSEGYEQYF
TGTGCCAGCAGCTCCGAGGGATACGAGCAGTACTTC
>TRBJ1-1|TRBD1|once|TRBV5-4
CASSLDRAGGMNTEAFF
TGTGCCAGCAGCTTGGATAGGGCAGGGGGGATGAACACTGAAGCTTTCTTT
>TRBJ1-2|TRBD1|NA|TRBV29-1
CSVDEGQGMDGYTF
TGCAGCGTTGATGAGGGACAGGGGATGGATGGCTACACCTTC
>TRBJ2-1|TRBD1|NA|TRBV29-1
CSVEDHLLGTDNEQFF
TGCAGCGTTGAAGATCACCTTCTGGGGACAGACAATGAGCAGTTCTTC